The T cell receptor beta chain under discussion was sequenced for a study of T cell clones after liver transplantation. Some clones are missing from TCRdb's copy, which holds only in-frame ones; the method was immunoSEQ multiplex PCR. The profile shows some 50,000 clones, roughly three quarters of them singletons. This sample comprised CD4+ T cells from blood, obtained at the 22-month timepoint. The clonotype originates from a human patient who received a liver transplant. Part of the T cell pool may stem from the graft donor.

CDR3 DNA: TGTGCCAGCAGCCCCCACATGGGAGATACGCAGTATTTT. It translates to CASSPHMGDTQYF. The rearrangement joins TRBV7-3 to TRBJ2-3; D remains unclear. Deletions cut 5 bases from V and 5 bases from J, with 11 bases between. Germline CDR1 SGHTA, CDR2 FQGTGA. This CDR3 is built from 13 residues.